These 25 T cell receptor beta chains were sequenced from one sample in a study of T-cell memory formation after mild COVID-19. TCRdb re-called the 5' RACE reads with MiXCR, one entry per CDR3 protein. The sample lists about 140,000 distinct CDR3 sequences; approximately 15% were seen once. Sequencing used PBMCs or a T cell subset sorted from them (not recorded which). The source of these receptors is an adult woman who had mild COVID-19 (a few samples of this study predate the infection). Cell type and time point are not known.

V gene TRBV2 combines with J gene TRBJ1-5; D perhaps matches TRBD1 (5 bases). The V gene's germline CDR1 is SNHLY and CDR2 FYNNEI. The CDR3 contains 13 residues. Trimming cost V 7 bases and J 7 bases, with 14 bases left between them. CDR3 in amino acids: CASKVGGKQPQHF. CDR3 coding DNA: TGTGCCAGCAAGGTCGGGGGAAAACAGCCCCAGCATTTT.

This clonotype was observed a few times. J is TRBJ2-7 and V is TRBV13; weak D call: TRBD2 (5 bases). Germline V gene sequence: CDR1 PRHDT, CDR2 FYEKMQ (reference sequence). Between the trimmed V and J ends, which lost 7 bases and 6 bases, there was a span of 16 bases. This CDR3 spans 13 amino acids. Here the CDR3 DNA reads TGTGCCAGCACGTCCCGAGGGATTCGCGAGCAGTACTTC. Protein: CASTSRGIREQYF. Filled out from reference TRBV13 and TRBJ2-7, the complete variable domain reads AAGVIQSPRHLIKEKRETATLKCYPIPRHDTVYWYQQGPGQDPQFLISFYEKMQSDKGSIPDRFSAQQFSDYHSELNMSSLELGDSALYFCASTSRGIREQYFGPGTRLTVT.

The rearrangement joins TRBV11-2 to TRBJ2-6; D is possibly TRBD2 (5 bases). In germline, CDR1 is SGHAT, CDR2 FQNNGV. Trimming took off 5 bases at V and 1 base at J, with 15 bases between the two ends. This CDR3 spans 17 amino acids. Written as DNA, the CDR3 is TGTGCCAGCAGCAAGACTACGACTCTTTCTGGGGCCAACGTCCTGACTTTC. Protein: CASSKTTTLSGANVLTF.

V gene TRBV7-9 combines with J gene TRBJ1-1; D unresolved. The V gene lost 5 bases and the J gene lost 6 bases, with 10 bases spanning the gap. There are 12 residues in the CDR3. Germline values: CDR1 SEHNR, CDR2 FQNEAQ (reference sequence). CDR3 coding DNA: TGTGCCAGCAGCCACAGTTCAGCTGAAGCTTTCTTT. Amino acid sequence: CASSHSSAEAFF.

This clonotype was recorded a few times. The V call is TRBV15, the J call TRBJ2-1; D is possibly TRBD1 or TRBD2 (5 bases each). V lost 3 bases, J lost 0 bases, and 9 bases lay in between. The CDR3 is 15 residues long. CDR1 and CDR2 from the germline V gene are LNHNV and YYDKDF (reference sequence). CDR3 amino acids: CATSSQGVSYNEQFF. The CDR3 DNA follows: TGTGCCACCAGCAGCCAGGGAGTCTCCTACAATGAGCAGTTCTTC.

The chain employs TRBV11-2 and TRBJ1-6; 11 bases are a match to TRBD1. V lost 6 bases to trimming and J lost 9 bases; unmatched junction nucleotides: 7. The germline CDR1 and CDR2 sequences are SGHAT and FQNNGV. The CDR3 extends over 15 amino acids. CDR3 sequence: CASREEGQGVSPLHF. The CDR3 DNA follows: TGTGCCAGCAGAGAAGAGGGACAGGGGGTTTCACCCCTCCACTTT.

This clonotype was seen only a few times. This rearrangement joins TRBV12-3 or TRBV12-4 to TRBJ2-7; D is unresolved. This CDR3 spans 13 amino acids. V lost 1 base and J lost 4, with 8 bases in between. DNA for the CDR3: TGTGCCAGCAGTTTAGGGCAGCATTACGAGCAGTACTTC. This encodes CASSLGQHYEQYF.

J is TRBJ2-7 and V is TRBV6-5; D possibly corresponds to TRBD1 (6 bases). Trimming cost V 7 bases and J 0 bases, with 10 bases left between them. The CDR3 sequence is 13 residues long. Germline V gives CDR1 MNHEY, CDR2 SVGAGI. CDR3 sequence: CASTRQDSYEQYF. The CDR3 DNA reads TGTGCCAGCACCAGACAGGACTCCTACGAGCAGTACTTC.

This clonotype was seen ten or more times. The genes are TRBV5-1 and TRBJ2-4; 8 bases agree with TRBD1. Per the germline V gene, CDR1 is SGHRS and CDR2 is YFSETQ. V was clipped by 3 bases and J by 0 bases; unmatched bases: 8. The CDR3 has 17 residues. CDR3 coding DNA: TGCGCCAGCAGCTCCGGACAGGGACCCCTAGCCAAAAACATTCAGTACTTC. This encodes CASSSGQGPLAKNIQYF. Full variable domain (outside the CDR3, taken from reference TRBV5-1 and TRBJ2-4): KAGVTQTPRYLIKTRGQQVTLSCSPISGHRSVSWYQQTPGQGLQFLFEYFSETQRNKGNFPGRFSGRQFSNSRSEMNVSTLELGDSALYLCASSSGQGPLAKNIQYFGAGTRLSVL.

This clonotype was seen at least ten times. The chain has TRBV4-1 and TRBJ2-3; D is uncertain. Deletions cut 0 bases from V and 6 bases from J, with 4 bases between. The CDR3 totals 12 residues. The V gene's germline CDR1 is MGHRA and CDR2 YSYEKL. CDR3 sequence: CASSQEGDTQYF. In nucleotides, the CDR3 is TGCGCCAGCAGCCAAGAAGGGGATACGCAGTATTTT.

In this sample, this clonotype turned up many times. The CDR3 reads CASSLTGNQETQYF. The CDR3 nucleotides are TGTGCCAGCAGCCTAACAGGGAACCAAGAGACCCAGTACTTC. The rearrangement links TRBV5-6 to TRBJ2-5; tentative D call: TRBD1 (6 bases). The germline gives CDR1 SGHDT, CDR2 YYEEEE. This CDR3 comprises 14 residues. Trimming removed 4 bases at V and 0 bases at J, with 10 bases between.

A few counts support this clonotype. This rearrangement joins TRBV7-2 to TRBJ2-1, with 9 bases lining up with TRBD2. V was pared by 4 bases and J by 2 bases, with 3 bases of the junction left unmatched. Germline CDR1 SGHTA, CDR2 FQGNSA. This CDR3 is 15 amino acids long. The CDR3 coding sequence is TGTGCCAGCAGCTCCTTAGCGGGAGCCTACAATGAGCAGTTCTTC. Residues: CASSSLAGAYNEQFF.

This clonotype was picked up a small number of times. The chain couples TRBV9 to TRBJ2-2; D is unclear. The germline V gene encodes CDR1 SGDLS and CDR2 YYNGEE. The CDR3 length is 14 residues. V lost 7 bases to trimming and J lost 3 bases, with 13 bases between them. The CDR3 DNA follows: TGTGCCAGCGGAAGGACCCCCGACACCGGGGAGCTGTTTTTT. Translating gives CASGRTPDTGELFF.

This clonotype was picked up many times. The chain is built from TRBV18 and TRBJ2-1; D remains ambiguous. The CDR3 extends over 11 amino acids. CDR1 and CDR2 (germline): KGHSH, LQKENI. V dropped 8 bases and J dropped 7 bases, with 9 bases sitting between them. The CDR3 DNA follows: TGTGCCAGCAGCCCCGGTAATGAGCAGTTCTTC. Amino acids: CASSPGNEQFF.

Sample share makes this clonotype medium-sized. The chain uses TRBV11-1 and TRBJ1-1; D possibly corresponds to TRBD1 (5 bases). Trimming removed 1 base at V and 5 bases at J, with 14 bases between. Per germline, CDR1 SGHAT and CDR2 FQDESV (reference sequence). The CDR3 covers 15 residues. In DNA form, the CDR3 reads TGTGCCAGCAGCTTAGGACGTCAGAGGGGAACTGAAGCTTTCTTT. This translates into CASSLGRQRGTEAFF.

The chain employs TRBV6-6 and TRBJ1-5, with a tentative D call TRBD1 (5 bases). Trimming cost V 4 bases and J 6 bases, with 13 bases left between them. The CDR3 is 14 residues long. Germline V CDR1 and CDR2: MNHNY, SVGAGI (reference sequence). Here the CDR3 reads CASSWPGGSQPQHF. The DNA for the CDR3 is TGTGCCAGCAGTTGGCCGGGGGGGAGTCAGCCCCAGCATTTT.

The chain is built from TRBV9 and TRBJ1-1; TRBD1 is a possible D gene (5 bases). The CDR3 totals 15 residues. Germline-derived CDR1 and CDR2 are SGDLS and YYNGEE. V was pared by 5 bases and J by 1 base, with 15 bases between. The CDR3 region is CASSDPGKENTEAFF. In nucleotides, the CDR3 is TGTGCCAGCAGTGATCCAGGGAAGGAGAACACTGAAGCTTTCTTT.

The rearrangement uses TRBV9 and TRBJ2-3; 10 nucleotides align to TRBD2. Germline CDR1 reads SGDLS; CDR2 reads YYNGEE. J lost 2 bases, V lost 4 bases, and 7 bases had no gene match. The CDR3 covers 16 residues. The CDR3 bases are TGTGCCAGCAGCTTACAAGCGGGGGGGTACACAGATACGCAGTATTTT. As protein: CASSLQAGGYTDTQYF.

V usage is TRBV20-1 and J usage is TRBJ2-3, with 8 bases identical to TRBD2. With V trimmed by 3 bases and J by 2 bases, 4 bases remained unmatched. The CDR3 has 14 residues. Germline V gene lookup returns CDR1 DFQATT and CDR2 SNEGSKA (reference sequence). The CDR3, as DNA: TGCAGTGCTAGTGGACTAGCCGACACAGATACGCAGTATTTT. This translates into CSASGLADTDTQYF.

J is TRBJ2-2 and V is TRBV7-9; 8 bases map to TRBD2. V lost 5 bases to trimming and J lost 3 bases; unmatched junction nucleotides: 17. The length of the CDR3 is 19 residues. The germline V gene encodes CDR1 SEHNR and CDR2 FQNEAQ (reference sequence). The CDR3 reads CASSIRLGYSGSDTGELFF. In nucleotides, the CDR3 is TGTGCCAGCAGCATCCGATTGGGGTACAGCGGGAGCGACACCGGGGAGCTGTTTTTT.

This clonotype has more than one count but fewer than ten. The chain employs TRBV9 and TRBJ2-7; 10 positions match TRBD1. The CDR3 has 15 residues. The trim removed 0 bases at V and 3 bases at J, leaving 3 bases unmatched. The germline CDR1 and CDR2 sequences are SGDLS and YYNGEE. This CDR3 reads CASSVGDRGSYEQYF. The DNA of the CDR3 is TGTGCCAGCAGCGTAGGGGACAGGGGAAGCTACGAGCAGTACTTC.

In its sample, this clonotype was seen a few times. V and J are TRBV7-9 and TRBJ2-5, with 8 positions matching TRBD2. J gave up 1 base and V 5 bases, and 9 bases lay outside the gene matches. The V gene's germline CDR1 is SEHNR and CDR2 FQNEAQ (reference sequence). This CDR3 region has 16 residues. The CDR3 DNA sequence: TGTGCCAGCAGCCCCCGGGGGGGGGTACTCCAAGAGACCCAGTACTTC. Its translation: CASSPRGGVLQETQYF.

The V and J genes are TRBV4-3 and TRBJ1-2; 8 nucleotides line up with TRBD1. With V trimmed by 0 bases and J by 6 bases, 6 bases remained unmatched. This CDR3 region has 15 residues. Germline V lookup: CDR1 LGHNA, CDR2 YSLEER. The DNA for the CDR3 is TGCGCCAGCAGCCAAGACATGCAGGGGGCGGATGGCTACACCTTC. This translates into CASSQDMQGADGYTF.

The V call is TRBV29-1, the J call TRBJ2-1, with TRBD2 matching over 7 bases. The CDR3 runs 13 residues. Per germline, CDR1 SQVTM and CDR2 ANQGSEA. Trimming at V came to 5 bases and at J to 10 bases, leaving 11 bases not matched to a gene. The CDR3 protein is CSVRGGRGLEQFF. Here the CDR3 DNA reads TGCAGCGTTCGTGGAGGGAGGGGCCTGGAGCAGTTCTTC.

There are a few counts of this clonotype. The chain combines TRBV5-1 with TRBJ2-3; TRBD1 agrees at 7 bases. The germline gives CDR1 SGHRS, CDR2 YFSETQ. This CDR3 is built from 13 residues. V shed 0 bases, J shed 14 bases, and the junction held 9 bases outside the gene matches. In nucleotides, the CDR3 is TGCGCCAGCAGCTTGGTGGGCCAGGGGGAAAGGTATTTT. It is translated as CASSLVGQGERYF.